The rows below give T cell receptor beta chains drawn from one sample of a study of monozygotic twins with inflammatory bowel disease. Following a re-call of the 5' RACE reads, TCRdb has one entry per CDR3 protein and lacks DNA. The table for this sample gives 310,000 or so distinct CDR3 sequences. Material for sequencing was blood. The receptors here all came from a human donor with ulcerative colitis or Crohn's disease, or a healthy co-twin of an affected twin (not recorded which). Each CDR3 is given with its conserved first and last residue.

TRBJ2-1	TRBV4-1	CASSQVTVYNEQFF
TRBJ1-6	TRBV25-1	CASSESMAVYNSPLHF
TRBJ2-2	TRBV12-3/TRBV12-4	CASSRDPGPNTGELFF
TRBJ2-1	TRBV12-3/TRBV12-4	CASSLWGTGVIYNEQFF
TRBJ2-7	TRBV10-3	CAISDYGPSYEQYF
TRBJ2-7	TRBV12-5	CASGLTQGWSYEQYF
TRBJ1-1	TRBV21-1	CASRREETEAFF
TRBJ2-1	TRBV12-3/TRBV12-4	CASSGGLGREQFF
TRBJ1-2	TRBV4-1	CASSQGPDNGYTF
TRBJ2-1	TRBV12-3/TRBV12-4	CASSLSGPSTGEQFF
TRBJ2-3	TRBV5-4	CASSLDPTDTQYF
TRBJ2-7	TRBV12-3/TRBV12-4	CASSFLPYEQYF
TRBJ2-2	TRBV25-1	CTSSPSGELFF
TRBJ2-3	TRBV5-1	CASRGPHTPGADTQYF
TRBJ2-1	TRBV15	CATRGLAGRPSSYNEQFF
TRBJ1-2	TRBV20-1	CSASQGVGYTF
TRBJ2-1	TRBV6-2/TRBV6-3	CASFSDRRGSNEQFF
TRBJ1-5	TRBV7-2	CASTERDRIQPQHF
TRBJ2-3	TRBV5-4	CASSFRTGGDTQYF